The clone carrying this TCR beta chain was counted a few times. Per the original methods: Estimated nucleated cell counts came from reference gene primer amplification. Clones were sequenced by immunoSEQ multiplex PCR, and TCRdb holds only the in-frame ones, with some missing. D and trimming come from the DNA, and the V and J calls and clone size come from that table. The repertoire holds approximately 100,000 clones, with about 85% as singletons. This entry belongs to a study of blood T cell repertoires in COVID-19. V shed 4 bases and J 1 base; nucleotides not matched to a gene: 4. From germline, CDR1 is MNHEY and CDR2 SMNVEV (reference sequence). This CDR3 is built from 15 residues.

What was sequenced was peripheral blood. The TCR was taken from a woman in her seventies with active or convalescent COVID-19. This chain joins TRBV27 and TRBJ1-2, with 9 nucleotides matching TRBD1. CDR3 sequence reads: CASSSPGQGNYGYTF. The CDR3 DNA reads TGTGCCAGCAGTTCTCCGGGACAGGGTAACTATGGCTACACCTTC.